Following are 2 T cell receptor beta chains from one sample sequenced in a study of T cell changes during pregnancy in multiple sclerosis. Profiling relied on immunoSEQ multiplex PCR, and the TCRdb table lists in-frame clones only, not all of them. The data show under 35,000 clones, more than 90% seen once. The source was CD4+ T cells from peripheral blood mononuclear cells, collected in the first trimester of pregnancy. These receptors all stem from a female donor with multiple sclerosis, enrolled in a pregnancy study.

The chain recombines TRBV5-4 with TRBJ2-1; 8 nucleotides align to TRBD2. The germline gives CDR1 SGHNT, CDR2 YYREEE (reference sequence). Trimming removed 4 bases from V and 8 bases from J; junction bases left unmatched: 5. This CDR3 has 13 amino acids. The CDR3 loop reads CASSPSGGDEQFF. The CDR3, as DNA: TGTGCCAGCAGCCCCAGCGGGGGTGATGAGCAGTTCTTC.

This sequence joins TRBV30 and TRBJ1-1; TRBD1 matches at 9 bases. CDR3 length: 16 amino acids. The ends lost 3 bases at V and 0 bases at J; junction bases unmatched: 8. In germline, CDR1 is GTSNPN, CDR2 SVGIG (reference sequence). CDR3 region: CAWRRGTGSMNTEAFF. The CDR3 DNA sequence: TGTGCCTGGAGGAGGGGGACAGGGTCCATGAACACTGAAGCTTTCTTT. Looking up the rest from reference TRBV30 and TRBJ1-1 gives the full variable domain: SQTIHQWPATLVQPVGSPLSLECTVEGTSNPNLYWYRQAAGRGLQLLFYSVGIGQISSEVPQNLSASRPQDRQFILSSKKLLLSDSGFYLCAWRRGTGSMNTEAFFGQGTRLTVV.